One sample yielded the 10 T cell receptor beta chains listed below, sequenced in a study of blood T cell repertoires in COVID-19. The assay was immunoSEQ multiplex PCR, and TCRdb's table has in-frame clones only and misses some. The table lists about 130,000 clones, about 70% of them singletons. The source material was peripheral blood. The receptor source for this set is a man at least 80 years old with COVID-19, enrolled during active disease.

The genes are TRBV5-1 and TRBJ1-1, with 9 bases that match TRBD1. The CDR3 runs 14 residues. CDR1 and CDR2 from the germline V gene are SGHRS and YFSETQ. With V trimmed by 4 bases and J by 6 bases, 7 bases remained unmatched. The CDR3 loop reads CASSRLDRGSEAFF. The CDR3, as DNA: TGCGCCAGCAGCCGTTTAGACAGGGGGTCTGAAGCTTTCTTT.

The chain has TRBV28 and TRBJ1-2, with TRBD1 as a possible D gene (5 bases). This CDR3 contains 13 residues. Germline CDR1 is MDHEN and CDR2 is SYDVKM. Trimming left V 8 bases short and J 4 bases short, with 14 bases between. The CDR3 here is CASGLMGLYGYTF. DNA for the CDR3: TGTGCCAGCGGATTAATGGGGCTCTATGGCTACACCTTC.

The V and J genes are TRBV7-2 and TRBJ1-1; 7 bases map to TRBD1. This CDR3 has 14 amino acids. V shed 5 bases, J shed 3 bases, and the junction held 6 bases outside the gene matches. In germline, CDR1 is SGHTA, CDR2 FQGNSA. As DNA, the CDR3 is TGTGCCAGCAGCAGACAGGGTACGGACACTGAAGCTTTCTTT. Residues: CASSRQGTDTEAFF.

V usage is TRBV7-2 and J usage is TRBJ2-3, with 16 nucleotides matching TRBD2. This CDR3 is 19 amino acids long. Germline V CDR1 and CDR2: SGHTA, FQGNSA. The trim removed 3 bases at V and 5 bases at J, leaving 11 bases unmatched. This chain's CDR3 is CASSFSSGLAGGLGDTQYF. CDR3 in DNA: TGTGCCAGCAGCTTTAGCTCGGGACTAGCGGGAGGGCTCGGAGATACGCAGTATTTT.

The gene calls are TRBV27 and TRBJ1-6; TRBD1 aligns across 8 bases. The CDR3 runs 20 residues. The junction had 17 bases not matched to a gene; V was cut back by 1 base and J by 6 bases. Per germline, CDR1 MNHEY and CDR2 SMNVEV (reference sequence). CDR3 sequence (DNA): TGTGCCAGCAGTTTATGGGCCCCCCGGTGGCAGGGGGCGGTTAATTCACCCCTCCACTTT. Translation: CASSLWAPRWQGAVNSPLHF.

V is TRBV18 and J is TRBJ1-1; TRBD1 aligns across 7 bases. The V gene's germline CDR1 is KGHSH and CDR2 LQKENI. CDR3 size: 14 residues. Trimming cost V 4 bases and J 6 bases; bases outside gene matches: 8. The CDR3 sequence is CASSLAGTDPEAFF. CDR3 coding DNA: TGTGCCAGCTCACTGGCCGGGACAGATCCTGAAGCTTTCTTT.

The chain recombines TRBV29-1 with TRBJ2-1; a possible D gene is TRBD1 (5 bases). Trimming left V 7 bases short and J 5 bases short, with 9 bases between. Germline V gene lookup returns CDR1 SQVTM and CDR2 ANQGSEA. There are 11 residues in the CDR3. CDR3 sequence reads: CSATENNEQFF. As DNA, the CDR3 is TGCAGCGCGACAGAAAACAATGAGCAGTTCTTC.

The chain uses TRBV21-1 and TRBJ2-5; whether TRBD2, the table's D call, matches the DNA was not checked. TRBV21-1 is recorded as a pseudogene. This CDR3 has 14 amino acids. CDR3 in amino acids: CASSKGLAGETQYF. CDR3 bases: TGTGCCAGCAGCAAGGGACTAGCTGGGGAGACCCAGTACTTC.

The gene calls are TRBV5-1 and TRBJ2-7; possibly TRBD2 for D (6 bases). V gave up 0 bases and J gave up 6 bases, with 13 bases separating them. Germline V lookup: CDR1 SGHRS, CDR2 YFSETQ. CDR3 length equals 14 residues. CDR3 region: CASSLVERAGEQYF. Written as DNA, the CDR3 is TGCGCCAGCAGCTTGGTGGAGCGGGCTGGCGAGCAGTACTTC.

The V call is TRBV5-1, the J call TRBJ2-7; 9 positions match TRBD2. This CDR3 contains 16 residues. CDR1 and CDR2 (germline): SGHRS, YFSETQ. V lost 3 bases, J lost 2 bases, and 9 bases stayed unmatched. The CDR3 sequence is CASSWTLAGPAYEQYF. CDR3 in DNA: TGCGCCAGCAGCTGGACCCTAGCGGGACCAGCCTACGAGCAGTACTTC.